This TCR beta chain was documented in a study of glioma-infiltrating T cells. This clonotype was counted ten times or more. Antigen specificity is unknown. Using RNA template, CDR3s of TCR alpha and beta were amplified with iRepertoire arm-PCR. Input was about 100-450 ng of tissue mRNA or PBMC total RNA. Each CDR3 protein is one row after TCRdb ran MiXCR on the multiplex PCR reads. The top ten clones hold just under 35% of a sample with over 100,000 distinct CDR3 sequences, about 25% of them seen once. General study findings and limits: Tissue-blood divergence was below expectation in non-neoplastic patients, above in gliomas. CDR3 overlap between tissue and blood was very small.

The ends were cut back, 6 bases at V and 6 bases at J, with 14 bases in the middle. The CDR3 has 13 residues. This sequence originates from a human donor with low-grade glioma or glioblastoma, undergoing nonglioma brain surgery, or in good health (not recorded which). The sequenced sample consisted of glioma tissue, nonneoplastic brain tissue, or PBMCs (not recorded which). This chain connects TRBV12-3 or TRBV12-4 to TRBJ1-2, with D possibly matching TRBD1 (5 bases). Written as DNA, the CDR3 is TGTGCCAGCAGGTTAAGGGACCTGCATGGCTACACCTTC. Translating gives CASRLRDLHGYTF.